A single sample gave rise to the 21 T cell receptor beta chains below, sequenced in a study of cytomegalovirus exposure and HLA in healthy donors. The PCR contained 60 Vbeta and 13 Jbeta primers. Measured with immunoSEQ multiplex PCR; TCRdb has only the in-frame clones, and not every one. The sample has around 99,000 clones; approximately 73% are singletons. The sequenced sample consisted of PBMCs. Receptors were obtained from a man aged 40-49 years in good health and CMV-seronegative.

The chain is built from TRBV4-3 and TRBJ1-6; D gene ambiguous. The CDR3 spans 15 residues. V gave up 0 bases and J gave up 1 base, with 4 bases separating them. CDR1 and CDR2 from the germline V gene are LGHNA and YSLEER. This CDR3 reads CASSQDPSYNSPLHF. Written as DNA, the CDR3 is TGCGCCAGCAGCCAAGATCCATCCTATAATTCACCCCTCCACTTT.

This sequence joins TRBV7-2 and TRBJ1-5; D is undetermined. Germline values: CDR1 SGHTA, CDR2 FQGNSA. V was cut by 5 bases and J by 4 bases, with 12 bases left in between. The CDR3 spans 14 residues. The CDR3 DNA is TGTGCCAGCAGCCCTGCCGGGTTAAATCAGCCCCAGCATTTT. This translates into CASSPAGLNQPQHF. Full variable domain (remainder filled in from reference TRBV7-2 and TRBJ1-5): GAGVSQSPSNKVTEKGKDVELRCDPISGHTALYWYRQSLGQGLEFLIYFQGNSAPDKSGLPSDRFSAERTGGSVSTLTIQRTQQEDSAVYLCASSPAGLNQPQHFGDGTRLSIL.

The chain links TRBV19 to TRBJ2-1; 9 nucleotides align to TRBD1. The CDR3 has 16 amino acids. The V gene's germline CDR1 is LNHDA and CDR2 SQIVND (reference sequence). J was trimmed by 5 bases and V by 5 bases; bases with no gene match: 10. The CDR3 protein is CASSPSGTGFNNEQFF. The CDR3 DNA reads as TGTGCCAGTAGTCCCTCCGGGACAGGGTTCAACAATGAGCAGTTCTTC.

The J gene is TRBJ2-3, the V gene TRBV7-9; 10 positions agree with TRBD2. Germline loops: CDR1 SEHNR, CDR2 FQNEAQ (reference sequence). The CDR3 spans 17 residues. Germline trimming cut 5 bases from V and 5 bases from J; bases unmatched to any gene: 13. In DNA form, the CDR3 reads TGTGCCAGCAGCAAGCCCTTTCGGAGCGGGGGGGTAGATACGCAGTATTTT. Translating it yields CASSKPFRSGGVDTQYF.

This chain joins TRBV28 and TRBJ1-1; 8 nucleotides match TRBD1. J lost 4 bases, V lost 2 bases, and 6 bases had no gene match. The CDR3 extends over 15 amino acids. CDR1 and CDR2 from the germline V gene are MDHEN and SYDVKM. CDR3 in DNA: TGTGCCAGCAGTTTAATTGGACAGGGCCCCACTGAAGCTTTCTTT. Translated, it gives CASSLIGQGPTEAFF.

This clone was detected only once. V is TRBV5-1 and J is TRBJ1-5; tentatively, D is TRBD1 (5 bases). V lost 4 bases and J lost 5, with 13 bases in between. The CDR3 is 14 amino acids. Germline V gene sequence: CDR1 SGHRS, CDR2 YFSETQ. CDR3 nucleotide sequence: TGCGCCAGCAGCCCCGGGGGTGTCGATCAGCCCCAGCATTTT. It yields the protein CASSPGGVDQPQHF.

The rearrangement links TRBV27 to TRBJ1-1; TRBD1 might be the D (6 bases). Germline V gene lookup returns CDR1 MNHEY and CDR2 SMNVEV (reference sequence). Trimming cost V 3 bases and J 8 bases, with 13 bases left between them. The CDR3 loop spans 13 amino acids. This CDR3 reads CASSLSGVREAFF. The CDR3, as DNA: TGTGCCAGCAGTTTGTCAGGGGTCCGAGAAGCTTTCTTT.

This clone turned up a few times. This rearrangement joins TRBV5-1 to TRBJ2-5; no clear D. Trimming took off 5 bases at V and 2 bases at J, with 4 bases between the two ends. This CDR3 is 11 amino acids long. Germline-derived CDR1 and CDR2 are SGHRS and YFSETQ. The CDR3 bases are TGCGCCAGCAGTTATCAAGAGACCCAGTACTTC. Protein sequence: CASSYQETQYF.

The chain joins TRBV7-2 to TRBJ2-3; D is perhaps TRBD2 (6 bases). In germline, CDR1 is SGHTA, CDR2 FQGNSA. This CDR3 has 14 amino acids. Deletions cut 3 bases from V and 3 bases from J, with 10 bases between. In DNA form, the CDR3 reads TGTGCCAGCAGCTTCCGGGGGTGGACAGATACGCAGTATTTT. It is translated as CASSFRGWTDTQYF.

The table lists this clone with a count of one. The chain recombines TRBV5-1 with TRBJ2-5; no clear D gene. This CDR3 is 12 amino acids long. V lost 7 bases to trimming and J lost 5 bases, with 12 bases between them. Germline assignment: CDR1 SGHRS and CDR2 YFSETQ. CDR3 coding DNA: TGCGCCAGCGCCTATACTTTGGAGACCCAGTACTTC. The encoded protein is CASAYTLETQYF.

Here the CDR3 reads CASSVDRVTHTF. CDR3 coding DNA: TGTGCCAGCAGCGTAGACAGGGTAACCCACACCTTC. The rearrangement joins TRBV7-2 to TRBJ1-2; 7 bases map to TRBD1. With V trimmed by 5 bases and J by 12 bases, 9 bases remained unmatched. The germline V gene has CDR1 SGHTA and CDR2 FQGNSA. The CDR3 runs 12 residues.

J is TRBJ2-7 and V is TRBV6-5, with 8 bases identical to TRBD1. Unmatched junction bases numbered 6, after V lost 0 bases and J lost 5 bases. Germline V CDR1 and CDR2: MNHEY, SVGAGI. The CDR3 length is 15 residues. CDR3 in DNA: TGTGCCAGCAGTTACTCGAGACAGGGGCCCAACGAGCAGTACTTC. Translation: CASSYSRQGPNEQYF.

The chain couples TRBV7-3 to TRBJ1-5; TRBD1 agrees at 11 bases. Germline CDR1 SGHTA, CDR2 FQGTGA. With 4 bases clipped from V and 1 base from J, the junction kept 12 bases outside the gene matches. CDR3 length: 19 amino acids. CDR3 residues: CASSSPLGTGGVSNQPQHF. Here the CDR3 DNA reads TGTGCCAGCAGCTCACCACTGGGGACAGGGGGGGTGAGCAATCAGCCCCAGCATTTT.

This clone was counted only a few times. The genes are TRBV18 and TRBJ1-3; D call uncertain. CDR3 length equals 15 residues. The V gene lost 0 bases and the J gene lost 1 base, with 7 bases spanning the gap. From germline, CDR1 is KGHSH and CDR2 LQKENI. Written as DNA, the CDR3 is TGTGCCAGCTCACCACCGGCCGATTCTGGAAACACCATATATTTT. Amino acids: CASSPPADSGNTIYF. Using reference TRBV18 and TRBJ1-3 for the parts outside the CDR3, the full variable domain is NAGVMQNPRHLVRRRGQEARLRCSPMKGHSHVYWYRQLPEEGLKFMVYLQKENIIDESGMPKERFSAEFPKEGPSILRIQQVVRGDSAAYFCASSPPADSGNTIYFGEGSWLTVV.

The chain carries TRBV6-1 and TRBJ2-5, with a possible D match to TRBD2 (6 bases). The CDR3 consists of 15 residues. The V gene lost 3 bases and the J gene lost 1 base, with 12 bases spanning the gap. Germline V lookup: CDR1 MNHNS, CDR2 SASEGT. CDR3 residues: CASSDLSGGQETQYF. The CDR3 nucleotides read TGTGCCAGCAGTGACCTCTCCGGGGGCCAAGAGACCCAGTACTTC.

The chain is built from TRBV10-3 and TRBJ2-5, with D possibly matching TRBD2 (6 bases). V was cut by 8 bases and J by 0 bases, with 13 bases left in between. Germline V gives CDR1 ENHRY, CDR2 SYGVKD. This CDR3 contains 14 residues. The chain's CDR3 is CAIEAGPNQETQYF. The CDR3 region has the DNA TGTGCCATCGAGGCGGGACCGAACCAAGAGACCCAGTACTTC.

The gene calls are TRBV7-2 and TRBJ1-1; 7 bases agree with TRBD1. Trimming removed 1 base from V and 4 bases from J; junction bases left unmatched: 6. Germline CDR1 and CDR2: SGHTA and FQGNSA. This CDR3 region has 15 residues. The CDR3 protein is CASSLEWTGGTEAFF. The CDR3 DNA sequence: TGTGCCAGCAGCTTAGAATGGACAGGAGGCACTGAAGCTTTCTTT.

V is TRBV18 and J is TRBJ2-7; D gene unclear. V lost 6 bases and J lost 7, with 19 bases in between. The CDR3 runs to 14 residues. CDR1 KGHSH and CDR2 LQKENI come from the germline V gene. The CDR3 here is CASSLTTALREQYF. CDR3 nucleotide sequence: TGTGCCAGCTCCCTAACGACGGCCTTGAGGGAGCAGTACTTC.

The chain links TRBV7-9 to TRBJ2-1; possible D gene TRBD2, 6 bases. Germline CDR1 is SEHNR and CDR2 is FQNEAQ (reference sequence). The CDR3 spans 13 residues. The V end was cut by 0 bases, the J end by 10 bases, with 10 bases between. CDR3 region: CASSLASGREQFF. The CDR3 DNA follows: TGTGCCAGCAGCTTAGCTTCGGGGAGGGAGCAGTTCTTC.

The CDR3 is CASSLSWTRAVYQPQHF. The CDR3 nucleotides read TGTGCCAGCAGTTTAAGTTGGACACGGGCCGTATATCAGCCCCAGCATTTT. The chain links TRBV28 to TRBJ1-5; the D gene is possibly TRBD1 (5 bases). The germline gives CDR1 MDHEN, CDR2 SYDVKM. The CDR3 has 17 residues. The V end lost 2 bases, the J end lost 5 bases, and 19 bases lay between the germline ends.

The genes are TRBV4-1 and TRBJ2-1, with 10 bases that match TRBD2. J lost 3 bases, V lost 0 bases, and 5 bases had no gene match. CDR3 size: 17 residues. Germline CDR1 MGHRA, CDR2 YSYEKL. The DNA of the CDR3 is TGCGCCAGCAGCCAAGAACCTAGCGGGGGAGTCTACAATGAGCAGTTCTTC. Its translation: CASSQEPSGGVYNEQFF.